Sequencing of this T cell receptor beta chain was carried out in a study of blood T cell repertoires in COVID-19. About the study: From T cells, B-cell-depleted T cells, or PBMCs came the material, which was cDNA or gDNA.

This clone is a singleton in its sample. One Seattle source followed patients from active infection through their disease course. As processed by the authors: By means of reference gene primer amplification, nucleated cell counts were estimated. Clones were read by immunoSEQ multiplex PCR, and TCRdb kept only the in-frame ones, dropping some. That table is the source of V, J and clone size, and D and trimming were worked out from the DNA. The sample has some 240,000 clones, almost 85% seen once. The CDR3 covers 14 residues. V lost 3 bases and J 4 bases, leaving 12 bases between the germline ends. Germline V gene data show CDR1 as LNHDA and CDR2 as SQIVND (reference sequence).

Sequencing used peripheral blood. This chain joins TRBV19 and TRBJ1-1; TRBD1 is a possible D gene (5 bases). The TCR originated in a woman between 70 and 85 years old with COVID-19, enrolled during active disease. The CDR3 spells CASSIQGQGTEAFF. For the CDR3, the DNA is TGTGCCAGTAGTATTCAGGGCCAGGGCACTGAAGCTTTCTTT.